This note documents a single TCR beta chain sequence. These data originate in a study of shared clonotypes between healthy human individuals. The method was immunoSEQ multiplex PCR; TCRdb's version includes in-frame clones alone and lacks a portion of them. The sample records about 1 million clones, 75% to 85% being singletons. The origin of this receptor is a man aged 18 to 30 in good health. Some clones in this sample may be carry-over from other donors' samples. Sequencing input: memory CD4+ T cells from PBMCs. Subset: CD45RA-negative fraction.

The CDR3 spells CASSLLGVGETQYF. The CDR3 DNA reads TGTGCCAGCAGCTTGCTGGGGGTCGGGGAGACCCAGTACTTC. J is TRBJ2-5 and V is TRBV7-9; the D gene could be TRBD1 or TRBD2 (5 bases each). CDR1 is SEHNR and CDR2 is FQNEAQ in the germline V gene (reference sequence). Trimming stripped 3 bases from V and 5 bases from J, with 13 bases between. The CDR3 runs to 14 residues.